The entry that follows covers one T cell receptor beta chain sequence. Its antigen is unknown. Researchers took RNA transcripts and amplified the TCR beta CDR3 regions from them. The HTBI primer set drove a first-round RT-PCR of the TCR CDR3. TCRdb independently ran MiXCR on the multiplex PCR reads; one entry per CDR3 protein. Of about 560,000 distinct CDR3 sequences listed, approximately 15% are singletons. Thyroid ultrasound, orbital computed tomography, clinical symptoms, and serum thyroxine and TRAb underpinned diagnoses. Each 10 ml fresh peripheral blood draw supplied the PBMCs. The sample belongs to a study of T cells in Graves' hyperthyroidism and ophthalmopathy. Overall study results and limits: Blood samples included most of the expanded thyroid clonotypes exceeding 0.001.

CDR3 length: 16 residues. V gave up 7 bases and J gave up 7 bases; unmatched junction bases: 15. In germline, CDR1 is GTSNPN, CDR2 SVGIG (reference sequence). The sequence was obtained from a woman aged 18-29 years with Graves' hyperthyroidism. Sequencing used blood. The chain has TRBV30 and TRBJ2-1; 11 positions match TRBD2. CDR3 loop: CAFGRLAGGIWNEQFF. Here the CDR3 DNA reads TGTGCCTTTGGGCGGCTAGCGGGAGGTATTTGGAATGAGCAGTTCTTC.